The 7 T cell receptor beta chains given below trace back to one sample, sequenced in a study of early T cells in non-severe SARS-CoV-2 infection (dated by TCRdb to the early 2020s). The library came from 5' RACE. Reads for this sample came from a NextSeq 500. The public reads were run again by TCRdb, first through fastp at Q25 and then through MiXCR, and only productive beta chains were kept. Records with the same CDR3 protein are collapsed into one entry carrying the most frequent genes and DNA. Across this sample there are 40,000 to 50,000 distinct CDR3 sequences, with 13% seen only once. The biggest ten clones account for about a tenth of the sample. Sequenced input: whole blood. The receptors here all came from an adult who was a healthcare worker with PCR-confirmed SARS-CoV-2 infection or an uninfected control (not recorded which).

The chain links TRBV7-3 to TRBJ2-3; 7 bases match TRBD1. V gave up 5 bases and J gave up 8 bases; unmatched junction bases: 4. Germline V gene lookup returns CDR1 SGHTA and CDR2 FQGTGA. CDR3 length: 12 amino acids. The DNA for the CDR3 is TGTGCCAGCAGCATATCAGGGGGTACGCAGTATTTT. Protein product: CASSISGGTQYF.

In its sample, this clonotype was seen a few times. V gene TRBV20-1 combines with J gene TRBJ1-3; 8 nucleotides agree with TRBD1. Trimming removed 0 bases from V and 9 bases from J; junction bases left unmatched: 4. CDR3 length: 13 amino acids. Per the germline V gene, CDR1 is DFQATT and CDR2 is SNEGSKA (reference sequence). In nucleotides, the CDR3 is TGCAGTGCTAGAGATCAGGGGGCTAGCACCATATATTTT. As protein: CSARDQGASTIYF.

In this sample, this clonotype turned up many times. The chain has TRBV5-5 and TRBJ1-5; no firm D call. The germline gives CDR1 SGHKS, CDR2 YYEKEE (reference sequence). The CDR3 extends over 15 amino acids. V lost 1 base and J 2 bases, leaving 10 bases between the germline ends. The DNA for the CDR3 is TGTGCCAGCAGCTTGTGGGCGGAGGGCAATCAGCCCCAGCATTTT. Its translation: CASSLWAEGNQPQHF.

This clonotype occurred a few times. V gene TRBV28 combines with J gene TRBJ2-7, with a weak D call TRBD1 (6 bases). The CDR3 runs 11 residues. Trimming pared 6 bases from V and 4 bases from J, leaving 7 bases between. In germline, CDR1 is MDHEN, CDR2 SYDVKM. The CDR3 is CASSGQYEQYF. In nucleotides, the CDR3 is TGTGCCAGCAGCGGACAGTACGAGCAGTACTTC.

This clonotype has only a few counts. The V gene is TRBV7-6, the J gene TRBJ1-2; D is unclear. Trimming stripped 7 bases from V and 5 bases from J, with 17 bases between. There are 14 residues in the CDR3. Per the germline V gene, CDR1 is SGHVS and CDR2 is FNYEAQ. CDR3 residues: CASKARGDNYGYTF. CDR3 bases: TGTGCCAGCAAAGCCCGCGGCGATAATTATGGCTACACCTTC.

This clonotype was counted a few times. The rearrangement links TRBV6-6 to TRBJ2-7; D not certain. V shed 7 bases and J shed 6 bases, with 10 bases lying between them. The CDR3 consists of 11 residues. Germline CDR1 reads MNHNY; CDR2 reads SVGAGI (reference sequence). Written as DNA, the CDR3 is TGTGCCAGCAATTCCGGTTCCGAGCAGTACTTC. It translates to CASNSGSEQYF.

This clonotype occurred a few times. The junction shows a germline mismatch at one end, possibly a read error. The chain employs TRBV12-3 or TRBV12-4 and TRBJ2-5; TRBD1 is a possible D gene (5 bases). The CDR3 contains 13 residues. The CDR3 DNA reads TGTGCCAGCGTACGACAGCTCCAAGGGACCCAGTACTTC. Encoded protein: CASVRQLQGTQYF.